This TCR beta chain was identified during a study of spatial heterogeneity in lung cancer. Time point indicated: sample taken at primary tumor resection. TCRs were sequenced from unsorted whole RNA of tumor, nontumor lung or PBMC. V shed 4 bases, J shed 5 bases, and the junction held 9 bases outside the gene matches. This CDR3 has 17 residues. In the library, each TCR cDNA molecule bore its own unique molecular identifier. TCRdb reprocessed the 5' RACE reads via MiXCR and lists one record per CDR3 protein. The sample carries around 87,000 distinct CDR3 sequences, approximately 12% recorded once. This TCR was sampled from a male donor with early-stage non-small cell lung cancer. The chain joins TRBV12-3 or TRBV12-4 to TRBJ2-1; 12 bases are shared with TRBD2. Specimen: PBMCs, collected at surgery. CDR3 amino acids: CASSSILTSGGNNEQFF. As DNA, the CDR3 is TGTGCCAGCAGTTCCATCTTGACTAGCGGGGGAAACAATGAGCAGTTCTTC.